Sequencing of this T cell receptor beta chain was carried out in a study of blood T cell repertoires in COVID-19. Authors' data handling: Amplification with reference gene primers provided the estimates of nucleated cell counts. Clones were read by immunoSEQ multiplex PCR, and TCRdb kept only the in-frame ones, dropping some. Clonal size and the V and J genes are those of that table, whereas D and trimming came from the DNA. The sample shows 90,000 to 150,000 clones, about 80% of them seen only once. CDR1 KGHSH and CDR2 LQKENI come from the germline V gene. The CDR3 has 13 residues. V lost 5 bases to trimming and J lost 2 bases, with 9 bases between them.

This TCR came from a woman older than 75 with acute or convalescent COVID-19. The chain is built from TRBV18 and TRBJ2-5; no definite D call. Sequencing was carried out using peripheral blood. CDR3: CASSSAGQETQYF. CDR3 DNA sequence: TGTGCCAGCTCATCGGCAGGACAAGAGACCCAGTACTTC.